What follows are 9 T cell receptor beta chains derived from one specimen sequenced in a study of T cells in Graves' hyperthyroidism and ophthalmopathy. RNA transcripts served as the template for amplifying TCR beta CDR3 regions. Initially, a first-round RT-PCR of the TCR CDR3 employed the HTBI primer set. Using its own MiXCR run on the multiplex PCR reads, TCRdb lists one record per CDR3 protein. The data show 640,000 or so distinct CDR3 sequences, around 15% seen once. The material sequenced was blood. These receptors originate from a woman aged 40 to 55 with Graves' ophthalmopathy.

The chain joins TRBV7-2 to TRBJ2-2; D is uncertain. Germline V lookup: CDR1 SGHTA, CDR2 FQGNSA. The CDR3 sequence is 14 residues long. Trimming removed 0 bases at V and 5 bases at J, with 7 bases between. The CDR3 nucleotides read TGTGCCAGCAGCTTAGCGTCCTTAACCGGGGAGCTGTTTTTT. This sequence encodes CASSLASLTGELFF.

The chain combines TRBV10-3 with TRBJ2-5; D remains unclear. The germline CDR1 and CDR2 sequences are ENHRY and SYGVKD. V lost 7 bases and J 0 bases, leaving 12 bases between the germline ends. The CDR3 sequence is 14 residues long. The CDR3 sequence is CAINPGPNQETQYF. As DNA, the CDR3 is TGTGCCATCAACCCGGGCCCCAACCAAGAGACCCAGTACTTC.

This clonotype was detected many times. The chain carries TRBV20-1 and TRBJ2-5, with 13 bases aligning to TRBD2. Germline assignment: CDR1 DFQATT and CDR2 SNEGSKA (reference sequence). With 4 bases clipped from V and 1 base from J, the junction kept 6 bases outside the gene matches. This CDR3 is built from 16 residues. The CDR3 nucleotides are TGCAGTGCTAACCCGACTAGCGGGAGGATCCAAGAGACCCAGTACTTC. It yields the protein CSANPTSGRIQETQYF.

This clonotype was recorded at least ten times. This chain connects TRBV11-3 to TRBJ2-2; 7 bases map to TRBD1. The V and J ends lost 6 bases and 7 bases, in that order; junction bases with no gene match: 5. Germline V gene sequence: CDR1 SGHNT, CDR2 YENEEA. CDR3 length equals 13 residues. For the CDR3, the DNA is TGTGCCAGCAGTCGACAGGGTAACGGGGAGCTGTTTTTT. Its protein product is CASSRQGNGELFF.

The chain carries TRBV3-1 and TRBJ2-7, with 12 bases identical to TRBD2. V gave up 2 bases and J gave up 3 bases; unmatched junction bases: 5. In germline, CDR1 is LGHDT, CDR2 YNNKEL (reference sequence). This CDR3 is 16 amino acids long. CDR3 protein: CASSQTLAGGVYEQYF. CDR3 sequence (DNA): TGTGCCAGCAGCCAAACTCTAGCGGGAGGGGTCTACGAGCAGTACTTC.

This clonotype appeared many times. The V call is TRBV28, the J call TRBJ2-3; D is perhaps TRBD1 (7 bases). Germline V gene data show CDR1 as MDHEN and CDR2 as SYDVKM. CDR3 length equals 14 residues. Trimming stripped 4 bases from V and 4 bases from J, with 12 bases between. CDR3 protein: CASSSPRGADTQYF. In nucleotides, the CDR3 is TGTGCCAGCAGTTCACCCAGGGGGGCAGATACGCAGTATTTT.

This clonotype has a single count. V is TRBV7-8 and J is TRBJ1-2, with D hard to call. The CDR3 is 15 amino acids. The V gene's germline CDR1 is SGHVS and CDR2 FQNEAQ. With 0 bases removed from V and 6 bases from J, the gap between germline ends came to 14 bases. This CDR3 reads CASSLAFPSSDGYTF. DNA of the CDR3: TGTGCCAGCAGCTTAGCATTCCCTTCCTCGGATGGCTACACCTTC.

This clonotype was seen many times. The chain combines TRBV20-1 with TRBJ1-3, with a weak D call TRBD1 (6 bases). The length of the CDR3 is 16 residues. V gave up 5 bases and J gave up 0 bases, with 17 bases separating them. Germline CDR1 DFQATT, CDR2 SNEGSKA (reference sequence). CDR3 coding DNA: TGCAGTGCTGCCCCATTACAGGGCTACTCTGGAAACACCATATATTTT. It specifies CSAAPLQGYSGNTIYF.

This clonotype was found many times. V gene TRBV10-3 combines with J gene TRBJ2-5; D call uncertain. Per germline, CDR1 ENHRY and CDR2 SYGVKD. V lost 6 bases to trimming and J lost 5 bases, with 7 bases between them. The CDR3 contains 11 residues. CDR3 sequence (DNA): TGTGCCATCAGCTCCTACGAGACCCAGTACTTC. The encoded protein is CAISSYETQYF.